This TCR beta chain was found in a study of breast tumors, draining lymph nodes, adjacent tissues (dated by TCRdb to 2016 to 2017). Concerning the study at large: The study compared TCR beta repertoires across tumor, adjacent nontumor tissue and axillary lymph nodes from breast cancer patients. The study aimed to assess the relationships and possible T-cell exchange between tumor, surrounding tissue and draining lymph node repertoires in human breast cancer. General study outcomes and caveats: The data were considered consistent with the idea that most tumor T cells come from the lymph node and then expand in tumor tissue. The similarity between tumor and nontumor tissue repertoires was significantly greater in luminal-like breast cancer than in basal-like breast cancer. The conclusion that tumor T cells originate in lymph nodes was presented as consistent with a hypothesis rather than as directly demonstrated. T-cell repertoire diversity in tumors was found to be lower than in lymph nodes but higher than in nontumor tissue, and preferential V and J gene usage was observed.

This clonotype is medium-sized (0.01 to 0.1%) in its sample. Its binding antigen is unknown. The sample holds no much larger clone one base away, and base qualities are not on file. According to the germline V gene, CDR1 reads MDHEN and CDR2 reads SYDVKM. Its CDR3 holds 12 amino acids, cysteine through phenylalanine. Solely the CDR3 DNA is kept, with 36 bases framed from the first base. V is reduced by 4 bases and J by 3 bases, leaving a spacing of 7 bases between them. TCRdb lists the instrument as Illumina HiSeq 2000. Multiplex PCR amplification was used to build the TCR beta chain libraries. High-throughput sequencing was used to analyze the amplified TCR beta chain products. TCRdb ran its own pipeline on the public reads, namely fastp trimming at Q25 and MiXCR clone calling, and kept in-frame beta chains. CDR3 protein duplicates are merged, each entry listing the most common genes and DNA. Recorded for this sample are around 25,000 distinct CDR3 sequences; roughly 21% of them occurred a single time. Jointly, the top ten make up roughly 14% of the sample.

What was sequenced was breast tumor tissue. The V and J genes are TRBV28 and TRBJ2-7; no confident D gene assignment can be made. This TCR was recovered from a female donor with breast cancer. Some clones in this sample may be carry-over from other donors' samples. DNA sequence: TGTGCCAGCAGTTCCAGGCGCTACGAGCAGTACTTC. This yields the protein CASSSRRYEQYF.